These T cell receptor beta chains were read from a single sample in a study of OX40 agonist ivuxolimab in advanced cancers. Clones were sequenced by immunoSEQ multiplex PCR, and TCRdb holds only the in-frame ones, with some missing. The table shows 45,000 to 65,000 clones, with 88% occurring only once. Source: CD4+ or CD8+ T cells sorted from blood, taken in a trial of the OX40 agonist ivuxolimab. The receptor source for this set is an adult with an advanced solid tumor such as melanoma, head and neck, liver or kidney cancer. Each CDR3 is given with its conserved first and last residue. Each record gives: CDR3 protein, J gene, V gene.

CASSTLAGVTYEQYF TRBJ2-7 TRBV7-2
CASSPGRKAQETQYF TRBJ2-5 TRBV7-9
CASSNNEQFF TRBJ2-1 TRBV19
CASNPGRRVDQPQHF TRBJ1-5 TRBV19
CASRALDTQYF TRBJ2-3 TRBV7-9
CASKLQGTDEQFF TRBJ2-1 TRBV28
CASSKEGWRGLDYEQYF TRBJ2-7 TRBV21-1
CAVSSGNTEAFF TRBJ1-1 TRBV7-9
CASMYRDDTEAFF TRBJ1-1 TRBV28
CASSVFWSGENTDTQYF TRBJ2-3 TRBV9
CASSVDIVAPQYNEQFF TRBJ2-1 TRBV9
CASSLVGITVHEQYF TRBJ2-7 TRBV11-2
CASSPPSGDEQYF TRBJ2-7 TRBV11-3
CSARFSSEAFF TRBJ1-1 TRBV20-1
CASSEAETGIPTGELFF TRBJ2-2 TRBV2
CASSLEGLANQETQYF TRBJ2-5 TRBV28
CAWSVLHDGYTF TRBJ1-2 TRBV30
CASSIMTVGIRTQHF TRBJ1-5 TRBV19
CASANLGGGSNQPQHF TRBJ1-5 TRBV5-6
CASSFEGLNQPQHF TRBJ1-5 TRBV7-9
CASSTGTSEGYEQYF TRBJ2-7 TRBV9
CASSLGVGYTF TRBJ1-2 TRBV5-4
CASSLPTVANYGYTF TRBJ1-2 TRBV5-4
CASREVGAYSNQPQHF TRBJ1-5 TRBV27
CATSGGTSPDNEQFF TRBJ2-1 TRBV15
CASSWVTGMNTEAFF TRBJ1-1 TRBV28
CAIGARMLNEQFF TRBJ2-1 TRBV19
CASSSQADTGELFF TRBJ2-2 TRBV13
CASSLVSTDTQYF TRBJ2-3 TRBV27
CASSDLAGVEQYF TRBJ2-7 TRBV25-1
CASSYQAGVPDTQYF TRBJ2-3 TRBV6-5
CASSVGPEAFF TRBJ1-1 TRBV9
CASFSGAGELFF TRBJ2-2 TRBV2
CAISGRLDGGSGELFF TRBJ2-2 TRBV10-3
CASRGLMDGYTF TRBJ1-2 TRBV6-6
CASSLSQGGTEAFF TRBJ1-1 TRBV7-9
CASSQPGTGYDLAKNIQYF TRBJ2-4 TRBV23-1
CASSSSWTGGTDTQYF TRBJ2-3 TRBV19
CASSVGGLGTEAFF TRBJ1-1 TRBV9
CASSIDNRWGYEQYF TRBJ2-7 TRBV19
CSVPEGGLAEAFF TRBJ1-1 TRBV29-1
CSVPPLDGFYGYTF TRBJ1-2 TRBV29-1
CASSLSLGAYEQYF TRBJ2-7 TRBV7-6
CSGKTGNTGELFF TRBJ2-2 TRBV29-1
CASSHAGSNNEQFF TRBJ2-1 TRBV28
CATRGAGNEKLFF TRBJ1-4 TRBV15
CASSPGTGSYYGYTF TRBJ1-2 TRBV7-9
CASSFGGNVAGELFF TRBJ2-2 TRBV6-5
CASSPGIEETQYF TRBJ2-5 TRBV4-3
CASSLSSSNYGYTF TRBJ1-2 TRBV28
CASSQGQGDVIQYF TRBJ2-4 TRBV4-1
CASSQSAGSDTEAFF TRBJ1-1 TRBV16
CASSLFDRGTDTQYF TRBJ2-3 TRBV7-9
CASSNSSGSWNYGYTF TRBJ1-2 TRBV7-9
CASSALFTGRRIEAFF TRBJ1-1 TRBV25-1